Below, one TCR beta chain is given with its context. Its antigen is as yet unknown. This sample was included in a study of cytomegalovirus exposure and HLA in healthy donors. Whole-study results and caveats: A few of the chains that were CMV-associated were confirmed in vitro to be specific for CMV antigens.

Using immunoSEQ multiplex PCR, the repertoire was profiled, and TCRdb retains in-frame clones only, with some absent. The table records some 210,000 clones, 80% to 90% of them present only once. The ends lost 3 bases at V and 12 bases at J; junction bases unmatched: 5. Germline V gene lookup returns CDR1 GTSNPN and CDR2 SVGIG (reference sequence). This CDR3 comprises 11 residues. This receptor was taken from a woman aged 18 to 35 in good health and CMV-seropositive. Material: PBMCs. The chain uses TRBV30 and TRBJ1-1, with TRBD1 matching 9 bases. The CDR3 reads CAWSRTGATFF. The CDR3 DNA sequence: TGTGCCTGGAGCAGGACAGGGGCGACTTTCTTT.